The sequence of this T cell receptor beta chain was determined in a study of blood T cell repertoires in COVID-19. At the level of the study: Acute-phase and convalescent COVID-19 samples originated in the United States, Italy and Spain. Nucleic acid was either cDNA or gDNA, and it came from T cells, B-cell-depleted T cells, or PBMCs.

Per the study methods: Estimation of nucleated cell counts was performed using reference gene primer amplification. Sequencing was performed with immunoSEQ multiplex PCR; in TCRdb, only in-frame clones are kept and a portion is missing. From that table come the V and J calls and clone size; the DNA was used to work out D and trimming. The data contain over 300,000 clones, 90% of them seen just once; the ten biggest clones take up around 6.3%. The germline gives CDR1 SGHDN, CDR2 FVKESK. This CDR3 has 15 residues. The J segment lost 5 bases and the V segment lost 3 bases, leaving 1 base of the junction unmatched.

This chain connects TRBV14 to TRBJ2-3; 14 positions agree with TRBD2. Sample: peripheral blood. The sequence was collected from a man aged 18 to 29 with active or convalescent COVID-19. CDR3 residues: CASSHGTSGGDTQYF. DNA for the CDR3: TGTGCCAGCAGCCATGGGACTAGCGGGGGAGATACGCAGTATTTT.